The 20 T cell receptor beta chains listed next were all sequenced from one sample in a study of shared clonotypes between healthy human individuals. In the naive CD8 group, cells lacked CD45RO and were positively selected for CCR7, so terminally differentiated effector memory CD45RA+ cells were left out. Produced via immunoSEQ multiplex PCR; TCRdb's table is partial and in-frame only. This sample has over 750,000 clones, with about 96% found just once. Material: naive CD8+ T cells sorted from blood. Receptors originate from a young man in good health.

Comment on this clone: Other DNA sequences in this sample translate to the same CDR3. The chain couples TRBV30 to TRBJ2-7; no firm D call. Germline values: CDR1 GTSNPN, CDR2 SVGIG (reference sequence). The CDR3 consists of 14 residues. The V end lost 0 bases, the J end lost 0 bases, and 9 bases lay between the germline ends. The CDR3 spells CAWSVASGSYEQYF. DNA of the CDR3: TGTGCCTGGAGTGTAGCTTCGGGCTCCTACGAGCAGTACTTC.

The V and J genes are TRBV10-3 and TRBJ2-3, with 7 bases identical to TRBD1. Germline assignment: CDR1 ENHRY and CDR2 SYGVKD. V gave up 0 bases and J gave up 6 bases; unmatched junction bases: 6. CDR3 length: 15 residues. In DNA, the CDR3 is TGTGCCATCAGTGAGTCCGTGACAGGGTCCGATACGCAGTATTTT. As protein: CAISESVTGSDTQYF.

This chain connects TRBV11-2 to TRBJ2-7; 8 bases align to TRBD2. CDR3 length: 16 amino acids. V was clipped by 1 base and J by 4 bases; unmatched bases: 9. In germline, CDR1 is SGHAT, CDR2 FQNNGV. The CDR3 sequence: CASSLVGTSTGYEQYF. CDR3 coding DNA: TGTGCCAGCAGCTTAGTTGGGACTAGTACGGGATACGAGCAGTACTTC.

V and J are TRBV5-6 and TRBJ2-7, with D uncertain. The ends were cut back, 2 bases at V and 4 bases at J, with 16 bases in the middle. Germline CDR1 reads SGHDT; CDR2 reads YYEEEE. The CDR3 length is 15 residues. CDR3 in DNA: TGTGCCAGCAGCTTTGCAGGAGTCCTAGGGTACGAGCAGTACTTC. Its protein is CASSFAGVLGYEQYF.

The rearrangement joins TRBV6-6 to TRBJ2-7; unclear D gene. Trimming left V 2 bases short and J 6 bases short, with 5 bases between. Germline CDR1 MNHNY, CDR2 SVGAGI (reference sequence). CDR3 length: 11 amino acids. The CDR3 sequence: CASSYAGEQYF. CDR3 coding DNA: TGTGCCAGCAGTTACGCTGGCGAGCAGTACTTC.

V is TRBV7-9 and J is TRBJ1-1; maybe TRBD1 (5 bases). CDR1 and CDR2 from the germline V gene are SEHNR and FQNEAQ (reference sequence). The CDR3 is 13 amino acids. V was clipped by 5 bases and J by 1 base, with 8 bases between them. The CDR3 here is CASSADTNTEAFF. The CDR3 region has the DNA TGTGCCAGCAGCGCGGACACGAACACTGAAGCTTTCTTT.

The chain recombines TRBV2 with TRBJ2-5; TRBD2 might be the D (6 bases). CDR1 is SNHLY, CDR2 FYNNEI, per germline. Trimming took 6 bases from V and 0 from J, leaving 20 bases between them. This CDR3 contains 17 residues. The DNA for the CDR3 is TGTGCCAGCAGGGGAGGCTGGGACGTTTGGTACCAAGAGACCCAGTACTTC. It specifies CASRGGWDVWYQETQYF.

The chain employs TRBV30 and TRBJ2-3; 12 bases match TRBD2. J was trimmed by 1 base and V by 4 bases; bases with no gene match: 6. This CDR3 region has 16 residues. Germline V CDR1 and CDR2: GTSNPN, SVGIG (reference sequence). CDR3 region: CAWTPGLAGRTDTQYF. The CDR3 DNA reads as TGTGCCTGGACCCCGGGACTAGCGGGCCGCACAGATACGCAGTATTTT. The full variable domain, with the rest looked up from reference TRBV30 and TRBJ2-3, is SQTIHQWPATLVQPVGSPLSLECTVEGTSNPNLYWYRQAAGRGLQLLFYSVGIGQISSEVPQNLSASRPQDRQFILSSKKLLLSDSGFYLCAWTPGLAGRTDTQYFGPGTRLTVL.

The chain joins TRBV9 to TRBJ1-2, with unresolved D. The ends were cut back, 3 bases at V and 0 bases at J, with 15 bases in the middle. Germline CDR1 and CDR2: SGDLS and YYNGEE. The CDR3 has 16 amino acids. The CDR3 region has the DNA TGTGCCAGCAGCGCGGACTTCGGGGATCCTAACTATGGCTACACCTTC. Translating gives CASSADFGDPNYGYTF.

CDR3 DNA: TGTGCCAGCAGCTCCGGGTTAGCGGGAGCCCGGGTGAACACCGGGGAGCTGTTTTTT. This sequence encodes CASSSGLAGARVNTGELFF. The chain employs TRBV11-2 and TRBJ2-2; TRBD2 matches 9 bases. Germline CDR1 and CDR2: SGHAT and FQNNGV. Trimming removed 4 bases from V and 1 base from J; junction bases left unmatched: 13. The CDR3 loop spans 19 amino acids.

The chain couples TRBV5-6 to TRBJ1-1; D not resolved. Trimming took off 1 base at V and 5 bases at J, with 12 bases between the two ends. Germline V lookup: CDR1 SGHDT, CDR2 YYEEEE. The CDR3 totals 14 residues. CDR3 region: CASSLLGSGTEAFF. The DNA of the CDR3 is TGTGCCAGCAGCTTGTTGGGATCGGGTACTGAAGCTTTCTTT.

DNA for the CDR3: TGTGCCAGTACCCCCCCAGGGGACGGTGAAAAACTGTTTTTT. This translates into CASTPPGDGEKLFF. J is TRBJ1-4 and V is TRBV6-6, with D maybe TRBD1 (6 bases). Germline-derived CDR1 and CDR2 are MNHNY and SVGAGI (reference sequence). CDR3 length: 14 amino acids. V was trimmed by 9 bases and J by 7 bases, leaving 18 bases between them.

This rearrangement joins TRBV7-6 to TRBJ2-5; 7 bases match TRBD1. Germline V gene lookup returns CDR1 SGHVS and CDR2 FNYEAQ. The CDR3 is 14 amino acids. J was trimmed by 3 bases and V by 0 bases; bases with no gene match: 1. As DNA, the CDR3 is TGTGCCAGCAGCTTAGCACAGGGGAAAGAGACCCAGTACTTC. Amino acids: CASSLAQGKETQYF.

This chain links TRBV7-6 with TRBJ1-5, with D perhaps matching TRBD1 (6 bases). The germline V gene has CDR1 SGHVS and CDR2 FNYEAQ. The V end was cut by 6 bases, the J end by 4 bases, with 7 bases between. The CDR3 extends over 12 amino acids. CDR3 sequence: CASRTGNQPQHF. In DNA, the CDR3 is TGTGCCAGCAGGACAGGAAATCAGCCCCAGCATTTT.

V usage is TRBV15 and J usage is TRBJ2-7; D unresolved. Trimming took 0 bases from V and 0 from J, leaving 12 bases between them. Germline-derived CDR1 and CDR2 are LNHNV and YYDKDF (reference sequence). This CDR3 contains 16 residues. This chain's CDR3 is CATSRDEVDTSYEQYF. The CDR3 coding sequence is TGTGCCACCAGCAGAGATGAAGTTGACACCTCCTACGAGCAGTACTTC.

The chain links TRBV7-9 to TRBJ2-7, with 9 bases identical to TRBD2. This CDR3 spans 14 amino acids. V lost 5 bases to trimming and J lost 4 bases; unmatched junction nucleotides: 6. Germline CDR1 SEHNR, CDR2 FQNEAQ (reference sequence). In DNA, the CDR3 is TGTGCCAGCAGCCCTGGGACTAGCCCTTACGAGCAGTACTTC. Encoded protein: CASSPGTSPYEQYF.

This chain connects TRBV11-2 to TRBJ2-1; 10 bases agree with TRBD2. The CDR3 is 16 residues long. Germline V CDR1 and CDR2: SGHAT, FQNNGV. The ends lost 6 bases at V and 3 bases at J; junction bases unmatched: 8. The CDR3 DNA reads as TGTGCCAGCAGTGTGATAGCGGGAGGACTCTACAATGAGCAGTTCTTC. It encodes CASSVIAGGLYNEQFF.

The chain couples TRBV7-2 to TRBJ2-7; the D is unclear. Germline CDR1 SGHTA, CDR2 FQGNSA. The CDR3 is made up of 13 amino acids. Deletions cut 5 bases from V and 4 bases from J, with 12 bases between. The CDR3 DNA is TGTGCCAGCAGCGTTGGGGTAACTTACGAGCAGTACTTC. This encodes CASSVGVTYEQYF.

The V call is TRBV4-1, the J call TRBJ1-1; possibly TRBD1 for D (6 bases). This CDR3 is 19 amino acids long. Germline CDR1 MGHRA, CDR2 YSYEKL. V lost 1 base and J lost 4, with 25 bases in between. The CDR3 is CASSQGGHLQGQGGTEAFF. CDR3 DNA: TGCGCCAGCAGCCAAGGGGGTCATTTACAGGGACAAGGAGGCACTGAAGCTTTCTTT.

The chain links TRBV29-1 to TRBJ2-3, with 11 nucleotides matching TRBD2. The CDR3 sequence is 14 residues long. The trim removed 0 bases at V and 13 bases at J, leaving 9 bases unmatched. The germline CDR1 and CDR2 sequences are SQVTM and ANQGSEA. The CDR3 DNA reads as TGCAGCGTTGAAGACACTAGCGGGAGAGTTTCAAAGTATTTT. Translation: CSVEDTSGRVSKYF.